Sequencing of this T cell receptor beta chain was carried out in a study of Ad26.COV2.S vaccination and SARS-CoV-2 variants. Looking at the study overall: Intramuscular Ad26.COV2.S doses were given once or twice, 56 days apart.

The study's findings and limits: Relative to placebo recipients, vaccine recipients exhibited elevated spike-specific TCR breadth. Measurement of non-spike TCR breadth gave similar results in vaccine and placebo recipients.

The V and J ends lost 6 bases and 3 bases respectively, with 12 bases between them. The CDR3 totals 12 residues. Germline V gene sequence: CDR1 GTSNPN, CDR2 SVGIG (reference sequence). The treatment here: roughly 18 received Ad26.COV2.S at low or high dose, single or two shots; about 5 received placebo; per-sample allocation not given. At day 63 after the first vaccine or placebo injection, samples were drawn. In Boston, the donor was an adult between 18-55 years of age. Here immunoSEQ multiplex PCR was the method, and the copy in TCRdb shows in-frame clones only, minus some. The profile shows 380,000 or so clones, about four fifths of them singletons. Remarks on this clone: The antigen remains undetermined.

Material: peripheral blood, obtained in a trial of Ad26.COV2.S vaccine versus placebo. The clonotype was recovered from a person aged 18-60 years who received the Ad26.COV2.S COVID-19 vaccine or a placebo. J is TRBJ2-7 and V is TRBV30; D gene unclear. DNA of the CDR3: TGTGCCTGTCAGCGAAGTTTCTACGAGCAGTACTTC. Encoded protein: CACQRSFYEQYF.